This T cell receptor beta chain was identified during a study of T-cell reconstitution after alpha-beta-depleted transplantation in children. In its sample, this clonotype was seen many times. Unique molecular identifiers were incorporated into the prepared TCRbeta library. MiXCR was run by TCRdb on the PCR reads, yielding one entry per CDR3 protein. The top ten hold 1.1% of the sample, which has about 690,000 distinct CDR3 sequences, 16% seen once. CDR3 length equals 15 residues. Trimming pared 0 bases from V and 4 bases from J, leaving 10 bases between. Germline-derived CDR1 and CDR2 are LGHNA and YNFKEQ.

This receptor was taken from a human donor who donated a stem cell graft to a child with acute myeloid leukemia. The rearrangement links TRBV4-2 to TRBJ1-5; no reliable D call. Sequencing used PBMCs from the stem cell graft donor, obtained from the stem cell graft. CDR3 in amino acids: CASSQDATLNQPQHF. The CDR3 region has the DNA TGTGCCAGCAGCCAAGATGCGACACTTAATCAGCCCCAGCATTTT.